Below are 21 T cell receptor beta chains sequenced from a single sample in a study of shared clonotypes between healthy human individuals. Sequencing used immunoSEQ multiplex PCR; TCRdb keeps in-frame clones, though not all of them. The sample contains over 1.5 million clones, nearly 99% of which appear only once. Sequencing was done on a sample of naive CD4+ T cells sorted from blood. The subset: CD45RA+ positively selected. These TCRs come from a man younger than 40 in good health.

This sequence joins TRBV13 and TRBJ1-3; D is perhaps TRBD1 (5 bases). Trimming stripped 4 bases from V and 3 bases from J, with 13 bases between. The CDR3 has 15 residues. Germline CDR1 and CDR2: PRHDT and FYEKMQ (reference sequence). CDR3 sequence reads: CASSSVGGSGNTIYF. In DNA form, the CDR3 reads TGTGCCAGCAGCTCCGTGGGGGGGAGTGGAAACACCATATATTTT.

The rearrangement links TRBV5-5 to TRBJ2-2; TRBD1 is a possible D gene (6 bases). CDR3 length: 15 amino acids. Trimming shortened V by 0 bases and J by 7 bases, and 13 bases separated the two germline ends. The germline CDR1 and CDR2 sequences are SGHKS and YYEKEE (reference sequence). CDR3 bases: TGTGCCAGCAGCTTGGTCACAGGGAGTCACGGGGAGCTGTTTTTT. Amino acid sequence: CASSLVTGSHGELFF.

In DNA, the CDR3 is TGCGCCAGCAGCTTGGTCCAACCGGGACTGGGGGCGGCCCAGTACTTC. Amino acid sequence: CASSLVQPGLGAAQYF. The chain employs TRBV5-1 and TRBJ2-5; D is tentatively TRBD1 or TRBD2 (6 bases each). This CDR3 has 16 amino acids. Per germline, CDR1 SGHRS and CDR2 YFSETQ. Between the trimmed V and J ends, which lost 0 bases and 9 bases, there was a span of 21 bases.

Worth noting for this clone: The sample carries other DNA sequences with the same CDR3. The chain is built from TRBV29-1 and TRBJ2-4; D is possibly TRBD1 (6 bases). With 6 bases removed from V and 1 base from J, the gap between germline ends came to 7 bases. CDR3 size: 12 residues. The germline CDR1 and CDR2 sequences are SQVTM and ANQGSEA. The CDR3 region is CSVGAAKNIQYF. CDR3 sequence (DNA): TGCAGCGTGGGGGCGGCCAAAAACATTCAGTACTTC.

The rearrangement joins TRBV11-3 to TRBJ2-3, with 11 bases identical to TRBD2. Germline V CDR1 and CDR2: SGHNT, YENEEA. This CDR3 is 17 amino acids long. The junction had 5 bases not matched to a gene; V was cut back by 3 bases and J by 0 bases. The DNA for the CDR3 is TGTGCCAGCAGCTTGGGACTAGCGGACACTAGCACAGATACGCAGTATTTT. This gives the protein CASSLGLADTSTDTQYF.

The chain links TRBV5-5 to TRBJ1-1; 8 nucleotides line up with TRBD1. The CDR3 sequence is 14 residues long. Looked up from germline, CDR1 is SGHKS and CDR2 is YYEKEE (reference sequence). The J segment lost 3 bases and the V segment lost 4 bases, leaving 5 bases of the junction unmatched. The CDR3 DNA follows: TGTGCCAGCAGCAACAGGGGGAAGGACACTGAAGCTTTCTTT. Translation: CASSNRGKDTEAFF.

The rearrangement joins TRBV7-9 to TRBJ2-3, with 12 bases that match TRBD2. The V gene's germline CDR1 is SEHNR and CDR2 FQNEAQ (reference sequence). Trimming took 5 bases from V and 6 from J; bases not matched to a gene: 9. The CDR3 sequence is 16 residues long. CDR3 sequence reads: CASSQDLAGGPDTQYF. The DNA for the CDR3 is TGTGCCAGCAGCCAAGATCTAGCGGGAGGGCCGGATACGCAGTATTTT.

Here the CDR3 reads CASSLSAYEQYF. The CDR3 coding sequence is TGTGCCAGCAGCTTATCCGCCTACGAGCAGTACTTC. This rearrangement joins TRBV7-9 to TRBJ2-7; D is undetermined. This CDR3 spans 12 amino acids. Germline V gene data show CDR1 as SEHNR and CDR2 as FQNEAQ (reference sequence). Trimming removed 2 bases from V and 2 bases from J, with 4 bases in between.

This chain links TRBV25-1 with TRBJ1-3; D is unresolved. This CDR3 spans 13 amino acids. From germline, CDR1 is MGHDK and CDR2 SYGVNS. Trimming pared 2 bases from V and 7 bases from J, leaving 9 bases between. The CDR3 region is CASSELARNTIYF. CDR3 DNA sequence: TGTGCCAGCAGTGAACTCGCGAGGAACACCATATATTTT.

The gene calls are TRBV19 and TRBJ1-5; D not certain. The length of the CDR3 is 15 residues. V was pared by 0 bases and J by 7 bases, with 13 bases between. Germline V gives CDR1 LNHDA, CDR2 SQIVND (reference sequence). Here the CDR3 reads CASSIEKVTHQPQHF. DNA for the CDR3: TGTGCCAGTAGTATAGAGAAGGTCACTCACCAGCCCCAGCATTTT.

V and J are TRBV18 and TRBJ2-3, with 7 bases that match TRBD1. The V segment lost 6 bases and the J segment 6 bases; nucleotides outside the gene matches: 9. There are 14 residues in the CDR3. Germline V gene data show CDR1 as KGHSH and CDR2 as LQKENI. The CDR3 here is CASSRQGEGDTQYF. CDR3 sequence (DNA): TGTGCCAGCTCGCGACAGGGTGAAGGGGATACGCAGTATTTT.

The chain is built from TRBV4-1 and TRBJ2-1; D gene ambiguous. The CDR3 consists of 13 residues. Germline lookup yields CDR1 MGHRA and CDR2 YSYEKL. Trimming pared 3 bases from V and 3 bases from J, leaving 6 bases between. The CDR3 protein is CASSQDIYNEQFF. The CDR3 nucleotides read TGCGCCAGCAGCCAGGATATCTACAATGAGCAGTTCTTC.

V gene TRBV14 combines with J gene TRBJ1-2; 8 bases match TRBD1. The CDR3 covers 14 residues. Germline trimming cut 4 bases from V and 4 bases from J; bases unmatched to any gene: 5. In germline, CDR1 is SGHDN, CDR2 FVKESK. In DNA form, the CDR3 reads TGTGCCAGCAGCCTGGACAGGGTCGTCTATGGCTACACCTTC. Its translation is CASSLDRVVYGYTF.

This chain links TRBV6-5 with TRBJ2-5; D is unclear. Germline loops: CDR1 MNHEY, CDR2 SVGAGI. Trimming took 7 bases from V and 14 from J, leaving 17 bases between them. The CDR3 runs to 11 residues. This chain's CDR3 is CASNDLQRAYF. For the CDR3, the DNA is TGTGCCAGCAACGATCTCCAAAGAGCTTACTTC.

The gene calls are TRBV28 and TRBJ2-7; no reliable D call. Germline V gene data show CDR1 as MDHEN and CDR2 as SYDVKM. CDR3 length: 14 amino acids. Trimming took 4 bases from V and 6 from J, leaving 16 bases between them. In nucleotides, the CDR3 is TGTGCCAGCAGTTCACCCGGGTCTACCGGCGAGCAGTACTTC. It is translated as CASSSPGSTGEQYF.

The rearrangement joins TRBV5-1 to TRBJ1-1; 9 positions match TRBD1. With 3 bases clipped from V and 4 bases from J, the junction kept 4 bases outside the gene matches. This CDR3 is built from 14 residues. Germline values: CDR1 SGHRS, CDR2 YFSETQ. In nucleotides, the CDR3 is TGCGCCAGCAGCTCCGAGACAGGGGGCACTGAAGCTTTCTTT. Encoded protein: CASSSETGGTEAFF.

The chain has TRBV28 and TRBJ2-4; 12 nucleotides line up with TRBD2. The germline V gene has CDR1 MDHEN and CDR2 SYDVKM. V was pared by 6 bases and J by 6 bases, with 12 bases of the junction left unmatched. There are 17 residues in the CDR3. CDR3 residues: CASSSWTSGTRRNIQYF. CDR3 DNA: TGTGCCAGCAGCTCCTGGACTAGCGGGACGAGGAGAAACATTCAGTACTTC.

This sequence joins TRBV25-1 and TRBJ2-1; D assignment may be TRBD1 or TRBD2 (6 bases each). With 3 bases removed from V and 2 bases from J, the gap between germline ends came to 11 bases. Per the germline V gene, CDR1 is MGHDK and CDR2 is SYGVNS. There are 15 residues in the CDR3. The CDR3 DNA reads TGTGCCAGCAGTGATGGTGGGGGGCCCTACAATGAGCAGTTCTTC. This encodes CASSDGGGPYNEQFF.

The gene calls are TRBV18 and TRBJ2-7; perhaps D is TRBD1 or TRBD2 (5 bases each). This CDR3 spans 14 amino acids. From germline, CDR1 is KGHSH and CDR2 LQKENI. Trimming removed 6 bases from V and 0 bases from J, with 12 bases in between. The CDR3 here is CASSLERGSYEQYF. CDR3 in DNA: TGTGCCAGCTCGTTGGAGAGGGGCTCCTACGAGCAGTACTTC.

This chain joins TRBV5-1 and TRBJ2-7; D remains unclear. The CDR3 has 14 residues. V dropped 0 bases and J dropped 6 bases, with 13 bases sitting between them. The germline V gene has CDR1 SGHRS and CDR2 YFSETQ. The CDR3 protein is CASSLAIASPEQYF. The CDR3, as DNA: TGCGCCAGCAGCTTGGCTATAGCTAGTCCCGAGCAGTACTTC.

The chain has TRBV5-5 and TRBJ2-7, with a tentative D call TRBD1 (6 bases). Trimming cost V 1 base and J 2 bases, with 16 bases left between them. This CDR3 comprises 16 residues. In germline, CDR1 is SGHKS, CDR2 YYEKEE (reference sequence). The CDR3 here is CASSLFSPRGTYEQYF. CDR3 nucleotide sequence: TGTGCCAGCAGCTTGTTCTCCCCGAGGGGGACCTACGAGCAGTACTTC.